These 32 T cell receptor beta chains share one sample of origin, sequenced in a study of T cells in localized non-small cell lung cancer. Generated by immunoSEQ multiplex PCR, the TCRdb table keeps only in-frame clones and is missing some. The data contain roughly 35,000 clones, over 80% of them singletons. The sample in question was peripheral blood, obtained before any cancer treatment. The receptors originated from a female donor of 60 years or more with stage I lung adenocarcinoma.

The chain is built from TRBV2 and TRBJ1-6; no reliable D call. The CDR3 loop spans 14 amino acids. The V end was cut by 3 bases, the J end by 8 bases, with 11 bases between. Germline V CDR1 and CDR2: SNHLY, FYNNEI. CDR3 coding DNA: TGTGCCAGCAGTGACGGGGTTTACGATTCACCCCTCCACTTT. This translates into CASSDGVYDSPLHF.

This chain uses TRBV6-1 with TRBJ1-3; 7 positions agree with TRBD1. V dropped 6 bases and J dropped 3; count of bases not matched to a gene: 8. The germline gives CDR1 MNHNS, CDR2 SASEGT. CDR3 length: 15 amino acids. The CDR3 region has the DNA TGTGCCAGCAGAGACACCACAGGGGATGGAAACACCATATATTTT. It codes for CASRDTTGDGNTIYF.

This chain joins TRBV6-5 and TRBJ2-5; D is unclear. The germline V gene encodes CDR1 MNHEY and CDR2 SVGAGI. The CDR3 sequence is 11 residues long. The V end lost 4 bases, the J end lost 5 bases, and 5 bases lay between the germline ends. CDR3 coding DNA: TGTGCCAGCAGTTGGGCTGAGACCCAGTACTTC. As protein: CASSWAETQYF.

The rearrangement links TRBV6-5 to TRBJ2-7; 8 nucleotides line up with TRBD1. J gave up 7 bases and V 4 bases, and 9 bases lay outside the gene matches. CDR1 and CDR2 from the germline V gene are MNHEY and SVGAGI. The CDR3 runs 14 residues. The CDR3, as DNA: TGTGCCAGCAGTTTCAGACAGGGGTTAGTAGAGCAGTACTTC. It specifies CASSFRQGLVEQYF.

CDR3 coding DNA: TGTGCCAGCAGTGAAGTTGGGATCTCCTACGAGCAGTACTTC. Amino acids: CASSEVGISYEQYF. This sequence joins TRBV6-1 and TRBJ2-7; D gene unclear. V was clipped by 1 base and J by 0 bases, with 7 bases between them. Germline V lookup: CDR1 MNHNS, CDR2 SASEGT. The CDR3 loop spans 14 amino acids.

V is TRBV7-2 and J is TRBJ2-5; 10 bases are shared with TRBD2. The CDR3 sequence is 14 residues long. The junction had 5 bases not matched to a gene; V was cut back by 5 bases and J by 5 bases. The germline V gene has CDR1 SGHTA and CDR2 FQGNSA. CDR3 in DNA: TGTGCCAGCAGCCAAGCGGGGGGGCGGGAGACCCAGTACTTC. Translated, it gives CASSQAGGRETQYF.

This clone was seen only a few times. The chain uses TRBV30 and TRBJ1-1; D remains unclear. This CDR3 spans 12 amino acids. With 3 bases removed from V and 2 bases from J, the gap between germline ends came to 7 bases. Germline V lookup: CDR1 GTSNPN, CDR2 SVGIG (reference sequence). CDR3 nucleotide sequence: TGTGCCTGGAGCGATAGTAACACTGAAGCTTTCTTT. The encoded protein is CAWSDSNTEAFF.

The chain recombines TRBV5-1 with TRBJ2-5, with 11 bases matching TRBD1. The CDR3 sequence is 14 residues long. Germline V lookup: CDR1 SGHRS, CDR2 YFSETQ. Trimming cost V 4 bases and J 3 bases; bases outside gene matches: 2. CDR3 nucleotide sequence: TGCGCCAGCAGCCGGGACAGGGGGGAAGAGACCCAGTACTTC. Amino acid sequence: CASSRDRGEETQYF.

The V gene is TRBV19, the J gene TRBJ2-7, with a weak D call TRBD1 (5 bases). CDR3 length equals 13 residues. Germline V gives CDR1 LNHDA, CDR2 SQIVND (reference sequence). Trimming pared 2 bases from V and 6 bases from J, leaving 11 bases between. DNA for the CDR3: TGTGCCAGTAGTATAAGCAGGGCTGGCGAGCAGTACTTC. Its translation is CASSISRAGEQYF.

This clone was found once. As DNA, the CDR3 is TGTGCCAGCAGTGAATGGGGCGGTAGAGCAAAGGGGAATCAGCCCCAGCATTTT. Protein: CASSEWGGRAKGNQPQHF. The rearrangement links TRBV6-1 to TRBJ1-5; TRBD1 is a possible D gene (5 bases). CDR3 length: 18 residues. From germline, CDR1 is MNHNS and CDR2 SASEGT. V was clipped by 2 bases and J by 4 bases, with 21 bases between them.

This rearrangement joins TRBV6-6 to TRBJ2-7, with D perhaps TRBD1 (5 bases). Germline CDR1 and CDR2: MNHNY and SVGAGI (reference sequence). The CDR3 spans 14 residues. V was clipped by 7 bases and J by 0 bases, with 13 bases between them. The CDR3 sequence is CASTTTVVSYEQYF. CDR3 DNA sequence: TGTGCCAGCACCACGACAGTGGTCTCCTACGAGCAGTACTTC.

The chain uses TRBV7-9 and TRBJ2-2; 7 bases map to TRBD1. This CDR3 spans 15 amino acids. J gave up 4 bases and V 5 bases, and 7 bases lay outside the gene matches. Germline CDR1 SEHNR, CDR2 FQNEAQ (reference sequence). The CDR3 region has the DNA TGTGCCAGCAGCCCAACCGACAGGGCCACCGGGGAGCTGTTTTTT. This sequence encodes CASSPTDRATGELFF.

This chain connects TRBV5-6 to TRBJ1-4, with D possibly being TRBD1 (6 bases). V lost 0 bases to trimming and J lost 7 bases, with 13 bases between them. Germline V CDR1 and CDR2: SGHDT, YYEEEE. The CDR3 totals 15 residues. In DNA form, the CDR3 reads TGTGCCAGCAGCTTGGAAGGGGGGCTCAGTGAAAAACTGTTTTTT. Translated: CASSLEGGLSEKLFF.

The chain uses TRBV6-5 and TRBJ1-1; D call uncertain. Germline assignment: CDR1 MNHEY and CDR2 SVGAGI. Trimming shortened V by 7 bases and J by 0 bases, and 12 bases separated the two germline ends. The CDR3 runs 14 residues. The CDR3 sequence is CASMRQSMNTEAFF. The CDR3 DNA is TGTGCCAGCATGCGGCAGTCAATGAACACTGAAGCTTTCTTT.

This clone has more than one count but fewer than ten. The chain couples TRBV10-1 to TRBJ1-1; possible D gene TRBD1, 6 bases. This CDR3 is built from 13 residues. V lost 5 bases and J 4 bases, leaving 11 bases between the germline ends. The V gene's germline CDR1 is WNHNN and CDR2 SYGVQD (reference sequence). CDR3 bases: TGCGCCAGCAGTAGGGGGAGATCCACTGAAGCTTTCTTT. Its translation is CASSRGRSTEAFF.

The chain couples TRBV6-5 to TRBJ1-6; D is undetermined. CDR1 and CDR2 (germline): MNHEY, SVGAGI. Deletions cut 2 bases from V and 10 bases from J, with 6 bases between. This CDR3 region has 12 residues. For the CDR3, the DNA is TGTGCCAGCAGTTACCCAGGCTCACCCCTCCACTTT. Its protein is CASSYPGSPLHF.

This clone has more than one count but fewer than ten. This rearrangement joins TRBV7-2 to TRBJ2-3, with 7 bases aligning to TRBD2. V dropped 5 bases and J dropped 2; count of bases not matched to a gene: 4. The CDR3 has 14 residues. The germline V gene has CDR1 SGHTA and CDR2 FQGNSA. CDR3 amino acids: CASSGRGDTDTQYF. The CDR3 coding sequence is TGTGCCAGCAGCGGACGGGGGGACACAGATACGCAGTATTTT.

This chain links TRBV6-1 with TRBJ2-7; no firm D call. Trimming pared 2 bases from V and 0 bases from J, leaving 8 bases between. The CDR3 runs to 14 residues. From germline, CDR1 is MNHNS and CDR2 SASEGT. The CDR3 DNA follows: TGTGCCAGCAGTGAATACACCAGCTCCTACGAGCAGTACTTC. It codes for CASSEYTSSYEQYF.

The J gene is TRBJ1-2, the V gene TRBV5-6, with TRBD1 matching 7 bases. Germline loops: CDR1 SGHDT, CDR2 YYEEEE. V shed 3 bases, J shed 5 bases, and the junction held 7 bases outside the gene matches. The CDR3 has 14 residues. CDR3 in amino acids: CASSYGTVEYGYTF. CDR3 coding DNA: TGTGCCAGCAGCTACGGGACAGTGGAGTATGGCTACACCTTC.

V and J are TRBV15 and TRBJ1-3, with unresolved D. The V gene lost 6 bases and the J gene lost 3 bases, with 15 bases spanning the gap. From germline, CDR1 is LNHNV and CDR2 YYDKDF (reference sequence). CDR3 length: 15 residues. The CDR3 DNA reads TGTGCCACCAGTCACGGGTGGGTTATTGGAAACACCATATATTTT. Encoded protein: CATSHGWVIGNTIYF.

The chain couples TRBV9 to TRBJ2-5; TRBD2 agrees at 16 bases. The germline gives CDR1 SGDLS, CDR2 YYNGEE. The CDR3 totals 20 residues. V trimming: 3 bases; J trimming: 0 bases; junction bases outside the gene matches: 11. This CDR3 is CASSGDSGTSGGVYQETQYF. For the CDR3, the DNA is TGTGCCAGCAGCGGAGACTCCGGGACTAGCGGGGGGGTGTACCAAGAGACCCAGTACTTC.

CDR3 region: CASRARGTGVGELFF. The CDR3 DNA reads as TGTGCCAGCAGAGCTCGGGGGACAGGGGTCGGGGAGCTGTTTTTT. The chain couples TRBV11-3 to TRBJ2-2; 10 bases are a match to TRBD1. The CDR3 sequence is 15 residues long. Germline assignment: CDR1 SGHNT and CDR2 YENEEA. Losses at the gene ends were 6 bases for V and 7 bases for J; bases not matched to a gene: 8.

This chain connects TRBV29-1 to TRBJ2-7; D may be TRBD1 (6 bases). CDR3 length equals 18 residues. V lost 4 bases to trimming and J lost 0 bases, with 25 bases between them. The V gene's germline CDR1 is SQVTM and CDR2 ANQGSEA. CDR3 nucleotides: TGCAGCGTTGGCTCACTTTCTTATAACAGGGTATCCTCCTACGAGCAGTACTTC. It specifies CSVGSLSYNRVSSYEQYF.

The chain recombines TRBV28 with TRBJ1-2; no reliable D call. Trimming took 7 bases from V and 4 from J, leaving 19 bases between them. The CDR3 length is 15 residues. CDR1 is MDHEN, CDR2 SYDVKM, per germline. The CDR3 loop reads CASTISWREAYGYTF. In DNA, the CDR3 is TGTGCCAGCACAATCTCTTGGAGGGAGGCCTATGGCTACACCTTC.

This chain connects TRBV29-1 to TRBJ1-1, with D hard to call. The germline V gene has CDR1 SQVTM and CDR2 ANQGSEA. V was trimmed by 4 bases and J by 7 bases, leaving 13 bases between them. This CDR3 has 12 residues. DNA for the CDR3: TGCAGCGTTGTGGGCGGCTGGGATGAAGCTTTCTTT. Translating it yields CSVVGGWDEAFF.

This clone has only one observation. The chain carries TRBV19 and TRBJ1-1; 7 bases fit TRBD1. The CDR3 contains 17 residues. V lost 5 bases to trimming and J lost 5 bases; unmatched junction nucleotides: 17. The germline CDR1 and CDR2 sequences are LNHDA and SQIVND (reference sequence). Here the CDR3 reads CASSLQTGRVYKTEAFF. The CDR3 DNA follows: TGTGCCAGTAGTCTACAGACAGGGAGGGTCTATAAGACTGAAGCTTTCTTT.

This clone was counted a single time. The chain recombines TRBV25-1 with TRBJ2-1, with 12 bases matching TRBD2. V was clipped by 6 bases and J by 8 bases; unmatched bases: 5. Germline CDR1 MGHDK, CDR2 SYGVNS. The CDR3 sequence is 14 residues long. CDR3 coding DNA: TGTGCCAGCAGCCTAGCGGGGGGGTCCCATGAGCAGTTCTTC. Translating it yields CASSLAGGSHEQFF.

The chain combines TRBV19 with TRBJ2-2; D might be TRBD1 (6 bases). Deletions cut 7 bases from V and 5 bases from J, with 14 bases between. This CDR3 is 14 amino acids long. Germline V gives CDR1 LNHDA, CDR2 SQIVND (reference sequence). In DNA, the CDR3 is TGTGCCAGTACAACAGGGCTTAGGACCGGGGAGCTGTTTTTT. Amino acids: CASTTGLRTGELFF.

The rearrangement joins TRBV15 to TRBJ2-3, with 11 bases identical to TRBD2. The CDR3 covers 15 residues. CDR1 LNHNV and CDR2 YYDKDF come from the germline V gene (reference sequence). V shed 7 bases, J shed 5 bases, and the junction held 8 bases outside the gene matches. For the CDR3, the DNA is TGTGCCACCATTAGCGGGGGGGCCCGTCGAGATACGCAGTATTTT. It specifies CATISGGARRDTQYF.

The CDR3 is CASSLGQGRSYGYTF. The CDR3 coding sequence is TGTGCCAGCAGCTTGGGGCAGGGCAGGAGCTATGGCTACACCTTC. The chain employs TRBV5-6 and TRBJ1-2, with D perhaps matching TRBD1 (5 bases). The CDR3 consists of 15 residues. CDR1 and CDR2 (germline): SGHDT, YYEEEE. V lost 0 bases and J 4 bases, leaving 13 bases between the germline ends.

J is TRBJ1-2 and V is TRBV5-1; 7 bases align to TRBD1. Unmatched junction bases numbered 6, after V lost 3 bases and J lost 4 bases. Germline CDR1 and CDR2: SGHRS and YFSETQ. This CDR3 spans 14 amino acids. CDR3 sequence reads: CASSSGQAGYGYTF. In DNA, the CDR3 is TGCGCCAGCAGCTCCGGACAGGCGGGCTATGGCTACACCTTC. The variable domain in full, with the rest retrieved from reference TRBV5-1 and TRBJ1-2, is KAGVTQTPRYLIKTRGQQVTLSCSPISGHRSVSWYQQTPGQGLQFLFEYFSETQRNKGNFPGRFSGRQFSNSRSEMNVSTLELGDSALYLCASSSGQAGYGYTFGSGTRLTVV.

The rearrangement joins TRBV14 to TRBJ2-7; no reliable D call. V was clipped by 1 base and J by 6 bases, with 4 bases between them. This CDR3 comprises 11 residues. The germline CDR1 and CDR2 sequences are SGHDN and FVKESK. CDR3 nucleotide sequence: TGTGCCAGCAGCCAAGCCTTCGAGCAGTACTTC. Translation: CASSQAFEQYF. Variable domain in full (rest from reference TRBV14 and TRBJ2-7): EAGVTQFPSHSVIEKGQTVTLRCDPISGHDNLYWYRRVMGKEIKFLLHFVKESKQDESGMPNNRFLAERTGGTYSTLKVQPAELEDSGVYFCASSQAFEQYFGPGTRLTVT.